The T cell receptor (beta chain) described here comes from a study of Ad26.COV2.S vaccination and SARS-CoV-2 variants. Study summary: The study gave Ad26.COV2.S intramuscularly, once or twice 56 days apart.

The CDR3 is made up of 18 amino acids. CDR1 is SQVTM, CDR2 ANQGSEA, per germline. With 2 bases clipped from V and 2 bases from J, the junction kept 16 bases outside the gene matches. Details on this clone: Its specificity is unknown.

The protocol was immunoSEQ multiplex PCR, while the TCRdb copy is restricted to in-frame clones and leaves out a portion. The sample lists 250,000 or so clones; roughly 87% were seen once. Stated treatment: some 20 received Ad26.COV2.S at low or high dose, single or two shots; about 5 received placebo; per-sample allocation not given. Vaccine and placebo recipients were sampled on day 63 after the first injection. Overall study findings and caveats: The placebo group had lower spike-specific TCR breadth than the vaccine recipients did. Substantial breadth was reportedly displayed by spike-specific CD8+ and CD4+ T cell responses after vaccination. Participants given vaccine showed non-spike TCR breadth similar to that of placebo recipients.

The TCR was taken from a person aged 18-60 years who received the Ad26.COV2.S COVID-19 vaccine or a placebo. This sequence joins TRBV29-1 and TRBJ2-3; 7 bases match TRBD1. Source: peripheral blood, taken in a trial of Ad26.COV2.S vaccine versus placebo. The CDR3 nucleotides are TGCAGCGTTGAATTCCCCATGACGGGACAGAAGAACACAGATACGCAGTATTTT. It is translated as CSVEFPMTGQKNTDTQYF.